This TCR beta chain came from a study of identical twins. Study-wide findings and caveats: Memory repertoires showed no such pattern, whereas abundant cord blood beta clonotypes carried fewer insertions.

The donor group consisted entirely of healthy Caucasians. Via MiXCR, TCRdb re-called the 5' RACE reads, giving one row per CDR3 protein. The profile shows 100,000 or so distinct CDR3 sequences, 5.9% of them singletons. The table lists this clonotype with many counts. Its specificity is not known. Trimming took off 5 bases at V and 4 bases at J, with 12 bases between the two ends. Germline V gene sequence: CDR1 SGHRS, CDR2 YFSETQ. CDR3 length: 14 residues. The sequencing sample was made of memory T cells sorted from blood. This TCR derives from a woman between 50 and 59 years old in good health. J is TRBJ2-2 and V is TRBV5-1; tentatively, D is TRBD1 or TRBD2 (5 bases each). For the CDR3, the DNA is TGCGCCAGCAGTGAGGGGCAGGGCACCGGGGAGCTGTTTTTT. This codes for CASSEGQGTGELFF.